A single T cell receptor beta chain is shown here with its context. Here immunoSEQ multiplex PCR was the method, and the copy in TCRdb shows in-frame clones only, minus some. This table holds roughly 13,000 clones, about 70% found once. Germline CDR1 and CDR2: LNHDA and SQIVND (reference sequence). V lost 6 bases, J lost 0 bases, and 7 bases stayed unmatched. This CDR3 is 16 amino acids long. These data come from a study of neoadjuvant anti-PD-1 for oral cavity cancer. This material consisted of PBMCs, taken before nivolumab (anti-PD-1) treatment. This rearrangement joins TRBV19 to TRBJ2-2; 7 bases are shared with TRBD1. The clonotype originates from a person aged 40 to 85 with oral cavity squamous cell carcinoma. The CDR3, as DNA: TGTGCCAGTAGACAACCGGGACAGACGAACACCGGGGAGCTGTTTTTT. It yields the protein CASRQPGQTNTGELFF.